These 21 T cell receptor beta chains originate from one sample sequenced in a study of blood T cells in healthy people across ages. Alongside a J-beta primer mix, a sample-barcoded 5' primer served in a second PCR lasting about 7 to 11 cycles. From the 5' RACE reads, TCRdb called clonotypes with MiXCR, one entry per CDR3 protein. The sample includes some 370,000 distinct CDR3 sequences, about 55% of them seen just once. The sequenced sample consisted of blood. The receptors come from a man aged 55 to 69 in good health.

This clonotype was observed a few times. The rearrangement links TRBV20-1 to TRBJ1-6; no reliable D call. V was shortened by 5 bases and J by 8 bases, with 10 bases between the two germline ends. Germline values: CDR1 DFQATT, CDR2 SNEGSKA (reference sequence). The CDR3 is 12 residues long. The CDR3 DNA sequence: TGCAGTGCTCAAGGTGCTGATTCACCCCTCCACTTT. Residues: CSAQGADSPLHF.

The J gene is TRBJ2-5, the V gene TRBV7-2, with D possibly TRBD1 on 6 matching bases. The CDR3 loop spans 15 amino acids. Germline CDR1 SGHTA, CDR2 FQGNSA. V lost 0 bases and J lost 1, with 9 bases in between. CDR3 sequence reads: CASSLARGIQETQYF. DNA of the CDR3: TGTGCCAGCAGCTTAGCGAGGGGGATCCAAGAGACCCAGTACTTC. Full variable domain (remainder filled in from reference TRBV7-2 and TRBJ2-5): GAGVSQSPSNKVTEKGKDVELRCDPISGHTALYWYRQSLGQGLEFLIYFQGNSAPDKSGLPSDRFSAERTGGSVSTLTIQRTQQEDSAVYLCASSLARGIQETQYFGPGTRLLVL.

This chain uses TRBV20-1 with TRBJ2-7; 9 nucleotides match TRBD1. This CDR3 has 16 amino acids. CDR1 and CDR2 from the germline V gene are DFQATT and SNEGSKA (reference sequence). The J segment lost 0 bases and the V segment lost 1 base, leaving 7 bases of the junction unmatched. As DNA, the CDR3 is TGCAGTGCTAGAGGGGCAGGACAGGGGCCCTCCTACGAGCAGTACTTC. This translates into CSARGAGQGPSYEQYF.

This clonotype has more than one count but fewer than ten. The genes are TRBV20-1 and TRBJ2-1; 11 nucleotides line up with TRBD1. Germline V lookup: CDR1 DFQATT, CDR2 SNEGSKA (reference sequence). This CDR3 has 15 residues. Trimming took 6 bases from V and 3 from J; bases not matched to a gene: 7. The CDR3 loop is CSADLGTGGYNEQFF. Here the CDR3 DNA reads TGCAGTGCAGACCTCGGGACAGGGGGCTACAATGAGCAGTTCTTC.

The CDR3 here is CATNGGQETQYF. The CDR3 coding sequence is TGTGCCACCAACGGGGGTCAAGAGACCCAGTACTTC. This sequence joins TRBV18 and TRBJ2-5, with D possibly matching TRBD2 (6 bases). The CDR3 is made up of 12 amino acids. The V and J ends lost 10 bases and 2 bases respectively, with 11 bases between them. Germline assignment: CDR1 KGHSH and CDR2 LQKENI.

The CDR3 here is CSARAGSTNEKLFF. The CDR3 region has the DNA TGCAGTGCTAGAGCAGGGTCAACTAATGAAAAACTGTTTTTT. This chain connects TRBV20-1 to TRBJ1-4; D possibly corresponds to TRBD1 (5 bases). V lost 1 base and J 0 bases, leaving 6 bases between the germline ends. CDR3 size: 14 residues. Germline CDR1 is DFQATT and CDR2 is SNEGSKA (reference sequence).

J is TRBJ2-5 and V is TRBV3-1; TRBD2 matches at 10 bases. V was pared by 1 base and J by 4 bases, with 9 bases of the junction left unmatched. Germline CDR1 LGHDT, CDR2 YNNKEL (reference sequence). The CDR3 has 17 residues. The CDR3 reads CASSQVGASGRGETQYF. The CDR3 DNA follows: TGTGCCAGCAGCCAAGTGGGGGCTAGCGGGAGAGGAGAGACCCAGTACTTC.

This clonotype was seen a handful of times. The J gene is TRBJ1-5, the V gene TRBV7-2; 12 bases are a match to TRBD1. After removal of 5 bases from V and 2 bases from J, the junction contained 4 bases not matched to a gene. The CDR3 is 16 amino acids. From germline, CDR1 is SGHTA and CDR2 FQGNSA. The CDR3 DNA reads TGTGCCAGCAGCCGGGACAGGGGGCGCGGCAATCAGCCCCAGCATTTT. Its protein is CASSRDRGRGNQPQHF.

This chain uses TRBV10-1 with TRBJ2-1; D is undetermined. V lost 1 base and J 8 bases, leaving 3 bases between the germline ends. The germline CDR1 and CDR2 sequences are WNHNN and SYGVQD (reference sequence). This CDR3 has 11 residues. The chain's CDR3 is CASSELDEQFF. CDR3 nucleotide sequence: TGCGCCAGCAGTGAGTTGGATGAGCAGTTCTTC.

V is TRBV15 and J is TRBJ2-5; TRBD2 is a possible D gene (6 bases). Germline-derived CDR1 and CDR2 are LNHNV and YYDKDF (reference sequence). The CDR3 contains 15 residues. Trimming pared 0 bases from V and 5 bases from J, leaving 13 bases between. CDR3: CATSRDWAAGETQYF. CDR3 bases: TGTGCCACCAGCAGAGATTGGGCCGCGGGGGAGACCCAGTACTTC.

The chain's CDR3 is CASSFRQRYEQYF. The DNA of the CDR3 is TGTGCCAGCAGCTTCAGACAGCGCTACGAGCAGTACTTC. The V call is TRBV7-8, the J call TRBJ2-7, with D perhaps matching TRBD1 (5 bases). Trimming took 3 bases from V and 3 from J, leaving 9 bases between them. Germline CDR1 reads SGHVS; CDR2 reads FQNEAQ. This CDR3 is built from 13 residues. The whole variable domain, remainder taken from reference TRBV7-8 and TRBJ2-7, is GAGVSQSPRYKVAKRGQDVALRCDPISGHVSLFWYQQALGQGPEFLTYFQNEAQLDKSGLPSDRFFAERPEGSVSTLKIQRTQQEDSAVYLCASSFRQRYEQYFGPGTRLTVT.

The chain couples TRBV4-3 to TRBJ1-4; D gene ambiguous. Germline values: CDR1 LGHNA, CDR2 YSLEER. CDR3 size: 15 residues. V was pared by 0 bases and J by 4 bases, with 9 bases between. The CDR3 loop reads CASSQERQLNEKLFF. DNA for the CDR3: TGCGCCAGCAGCCAAGAAAGACAACTTAATGAAAAACTGTTTTTT.

J is TRBJ2-5 and V is TRBV6-5; the match to TRBD2 covers 8 bases. Germline V gives CDR1 MNHEY, CDR2 SVGAGI. The CDR3 is 15 amino acids. J was trimmed by 4 bases and V by 1 base; bases with no gene match: 5. CDR3 protein: CASSYYRAGGETQYF. As DNA, the CDR3 is TGTGCCAGCAGTTACTACCGGGCGGGAGGAGAGACCCAGTACTTC.

This clonotype was counted a single time. The chain has TRBV6-2 or TRBV6-3 and TRBJ2-1, with D possibly being TRBD1 (8 bases). V was cut by 7 bases and J by 9 bases, with 31 bases left in between. This CDR3 comprises 18 residues. Germline V lookup: CDR1 MNHEY, CDR2 SVGEGT. CDR3 amino acids: CASNNQGALGGRSGEQFF. The CDR3 bases are TGTGCCAGCAACAATCAGGGGGCGCTTGGCGGGAGAAGCGGTGAGCAGTTCTTC.

This rearrangement joins TRBV2 to TRBJ2-1; 7 nucleotides agree with TRBD2. This CDR3 is 12 amino acids long. Germline CDR1 is SNHLY and CDR2 is FYNNEI. V was clipped by 6 bases and J by 7 bases; unmatched bases: 3. CDR3 in amino acids: CASRAAGNEQFF. DNA of the CDR3: TGTGCCAGCAGGGCAGCGGGGAATGAGCAGTTCTTC.

This clonotype appeared a single time. CDR3 nucleotides: TGTGCCAGCAGTTTTCGGGTTTTCGGGGGGTTGCATGAGCAGTACTTC. Its protein is CASSFRVFGGLHEQYF. V is TRBV27 and J is TRBJ2-5; 7 bases align to TRBD2. CDR1 and CDR2 from the germline V gene are MNHEY and SMNVEV (reference sequence). V lost 3 bases, J lost 11 bases, and 18 bases stayed unmatched. CDR3 length equals 16 residues.

This clonotype was seen just once. The J gene is TRBJ2-7, the V gene TRBV6-5; D possibly corresponds to TRBD2 (5 bases). Germline CDR1 reads MNHEY; CDR2 reads SVGAGI. The length of the CDR3 is 14 residues. The V and J ends lost 4 bases and 5 bases respectively, with 15 bases between them. This CDR3 reads CASSSYRTSDEQYF. Written as DNA, the CDR3 is TGTGCCAGCAGTTCGTATAGGACTTCGGACGAGCAGTACTTC.

V is TRBV10-3 and J is TRBJ2-7; 11 positions agree with TRBD2. The V gene's germline CDR1 is ENHRY and CDR2 SYGVKD. The V segment lost 8 bases and the J segment 0 bases; nucleotides outside the gene matches: 12. The CDR3 is 17 residues long. The CDR3 loop is CAIGLGSTSGASYEQYF. The CDR3 DNA is TGTGCCATCGGTTTGGGGTCGACTAGCGGGGCCTCCTACGAGCAGTACTTC.

The rearrangement joins TRBV6-2 or TRBV6-3 to TRBJ2-7; 9 bases are a match to TRBD2. The junction had 4 bases not matched to a gene; V was cut back by 5 bases and J by 2 bases. The germline gives CDR1 MNHEY, CDR2 SVGEGT. There are 14 residues in the CDR3. The CDR3 sequence: CASSRSGSAYEQYF. CDR3 sequence (DNA): TGTGCCAGCAGTCGTAGCGGGAGTGCCTACGAGCAGTACTTC.

The chain uses TRBV7-9 and TRBJ2-3; 8 bases align to TRBD2. Trimming at V came to 3 bases and at J to 2 bases, leaving 7 bases not matched to a gene. The CDR3 loop spans 16 amino acids. Germline V lookup: CDR1 SEHNR, CDR2 FQNEAQ (reference sequence). CDR3 loop: CASSFGASGPTDTQYF. CDR3 DNA: TGTGCCAGCAGCTTTGGGGCTAGCGGGCCCACAGATACGCAGTATTTT.

V and J are TRBV29-1 and TRBJ1-1; TRBD1 might be the D (6 bases). CDR1 and CDR2 from the germline V gene are SQVTM and ANQGSEA. The CDR3 is made up of 11 amino acids. Trimming left V 8 bases short and J 9 bases short, with 16 bases between. CDR3 DNA: TGCAGCACCCGGAAAGGGGGGCAAGCTTTCTTT. Encoded protein: CSTRKGGQAFF.